The clone carrying this T cell receptor (beta chain) was counted only a few times. What it recognizes is unknown. The sample is drawn from a study of cytomegalovirus exposure and HLA in healthy donors. Study findings and constraints: The study listed 164 cytomegalovirus-associated TCR beta chains. As a later analysis showed, several of the most significant clusters appeared to be linked to common viral pathogens.

The V end was cut by 1 base, the J end by 1 base, with 11 bases between. The germline V gene encodes CDR1 SGHVS and CDR2 FNYEAQ. The CDR3 has 16 amino acids. This PCR relied on a set of 60 Vbeta primers and 13 Jbeta primers. Study processing details: Later work found tens of millions of unique TCR beta chains, with about 10 million shared. The method was immunoSEQ multiplex PCR; TCRdb's version includes in-frame clones alone and lacks a portion of them. V and J calls and clone size are given by that table; D and trimming were obtained from the DNA. The sample includes 100,000 or so clones, over 70% seen only once; the top ten take 8.5% to 10%.

J is TRBJ1-5 and V is TRBV7-6, with a tentative D call TRBD1 (6 bases). The receptor was derived from a middle-aged woman in good health and CMV-seropositive. The sample was PBMCs. DNA of the CDR3: TGTGCCAGCAGCTTAGGAACAGGGATCAGCAATCAGCCCCAGCATTTT. This gives the protein CASSLGTGISNQPQHF.